Listed here are 11 T cell receptor beta chains from one sample, sequenced in a study of cytomegalovirus exposure and HLA in healthy donors. The table came from immunoSEQ multiplex PCR; TCRdb's copy has only in-frame clones and leaves some out. The data show some 98,000 clones, around nine tenths seen once. Specimen: PBMCs. These receptors all stem from a woman younger than 45 in good health and CMV-seronegative.

The J gene is TRBJ2-5, the V gene TRBV19; 9 positions agree with TRBD2. The ends lost 2 bases at V and 4 bases at J; junction bases unmatched: 2. There are 14 residues in the CDR3. From germline, CDR1 is LNHDA and CDR2 SQIVND (reference sequence). The CDR3 DNA reads as TGTGCCAGTAGTATAACAGCGGGAGGAGAGACCCAGTACTTC. Residues: CASSITAGGETQYF.

The V gene is TRBV4-3, the J gene TRBJ2-1; D is perhaps TRBD2 (7 bases). The V gene's germline CDR1 is LGHNA and CDR2 YSLEER. With 0 bases removed from V and 4 bases from J, the gap between germline ends came to 10 bases. This CDR3 comprises 15 residues. CDR3 amino acids: CASSQEGGGYNEQFF. CDR3 nucleotide sequence: TGCGCCAGCAGCCAAGAAGGGGGAGGGTACAATGAGCAGTTCTTC.

The rearrangement links TRBV7-3 to TRBJ1-1; D call uncertain. The V and J ends lost 6 bases and 5 bases respectively, with 7 bases between them. CDR1 is SGHTA, CDR2 FQGTGA, per germline. The CDR3 covers 11 residues. The CDR3 reads CASSGGTEAFF. In nucleotides, the CDR3 is TGTGCCAGCAGTGGAGGAACTGAAGCTTTCTTT.

The chain uses TRBV2 and TRBJ1-1, with TRBD1 as a possible D gene (5 bases). The V end was cut by 8 bases, the J end by 5 bases, with 9 bases between. The CDR3 covers 11 residues. From germline, CDR1 is SNHLY and CDR2 FYNNEI. The CDR3 DNA is TGTGCCAGCCAACGGGGGACTGAAGCTTTCTTT. Its translation is CASQRGTEAFF.

J is TRBJ1-5 and V is TRBV6-1; unclear D gene. Trimming removed 3 bases at V and 6 bases at J, with 6 bases between. The CDR3 spans 12 residues. Germline CDR1 and CDR2: MNHNS and SASEGT. The CDR3 loop is CASSDLSQPQHF. CDR3 DNA: TGTGCCAGCAGTGATCTTAGTCAGCCCCAGCATTTT.

J is TRBJ2-7 and V is TRBV10-1, with 10 bases that match TRBD1. Trimming removed 6 bases from V and 6 bases from J; junction bases left unmatched: 5. The length of the CDR3 is 13 residues. Germline V gene sequence: CDR1 WNHNN, CDR2 SYGVQD (reference sequence). The CDR3, as DNA: TGCGCCAGCAGGGGACAGGGGCCCGCCGAGCAGTACTTC. Translation: CASRGQGPAEQYF.

This clone has only one observation. The rearrangement joins TRBV2 to TRBJ2-1, with 9 bases identical to TRBD2. Germline V gene lookup returns CDR1 SNHLY and CDR2 FYNNEI. CDR3 size: 14 residues. V gave up 7 bases and J gave up 4 bases; unmatched junction bases: 5. As DNA, the CDR3 is TGTGCCAGCAACAGTGCGGGGGGGTACAATGAGCAGTTCTTC. Its protein product is CASNSAGGYNEQFF.

The V call is TRBV11-1, the J call TRBJ1-1, with D maybe TRBD1 (5 bases). This CDR3 has 16 amino acids. V dropped 6 bases and J dropped 0 bases, with 17 bases sitting between them. CDR1 is SGHAT and CDR2 is FQDESV in the germline V gene (reference sequence). The CDR3 DNA reads TGTGCCAGCAGGCAAGACAGAGAACCCTTGAACACTGAAGCTTTCTTT. This sequence encodes CASRQDREPLNTEAFF.

The V and J genes are TRBV6-1 and TRBJ2-7, with TRBD2 identical over 10 bases. There are 14 residues in the CDR3. V trimming: 4 bases; J trimming: 1 base; junction bases outside the gene matches: 1. Germline assignment: CDR1 MNHNS and CDR2 SASEGT. This CDR3 is CASSVLAGSYEQYF. DNA of the CDR3: TGTGCCAGCAGTGTACTAGCGGGATCCTACGAGCAGTACTTC.

J is TRBJ1-2 and V is TRBV7-9; 7 bases align to TRBD1. The CDR3 extends over 16 amino acids. Trimming took 5 bases from V and 0 from J; bases not matched to a gene: 9. Germline CDR1 and CDR2: SEHNR and FQNEAQ (reference sequence). The CDR3: CASSLAWGQTNYGYTF. CDR3 DNA sequence: TGTGCCAGCAGCCTTGCCTGGGGACAGACTAACTATGGCTACACCTTC.

The V call is TRBV27, the J call TRBJ2-7, with D maybe TRBD1 (6 bases). The V and J ends lost 7 bases and 6 bases respectively, with 16 bases between them. CDR3 size: 13 residues. In germline, CDR1 is MNHEY, CDR2 SMNVEV (reference sequence). CDR3 bases: TGTGCCAGCAACGGAGCGGTAGGGGGCGAGCAGTACTTC. Its translation: CASNGAVGGEQYF.